The T cell receptor (beta chain) under discussion was sequenced for a study of CD8 T cells in Susac syndrome (dated by TCRdb to 2018 to 2020). A note on the overall study: Repertoire sequencing was used to test whether CD8+ T cell activation and differentiation in Susac syndrome was antigen driven. The investigation overall reported the following: The number of individuals in the TCR sequencing and HLA analysis was recognized as being relatively small.

RNA was extracted using the RNeasy kit, and roughly 0.45 to 1 microgram was reverse transcribed with random hexamers. TCR beta CDR3 regions were amplified with the immunoSEQ multiplex PCR assay covering 54 Vbeta and 13 Jbeta segments. PCR amplification bias was corrected using a synthetic template baseline for primer optimization and computational correction. Per the authors' processing: Reads were annotated to V, D and J genes according to IMGT and were analyzed with immunoSEQ Analyzer, with only productive sequences retained. Clonality was computed as one minus Shannon entropy normalized by log2 of the number of productive unique sequences. For each patient and control, public and private clones were evaluated among the 100 most prevalent clones. A clone was defined as Susac-specific if it was absent from the healthy and MS cohorts, from 950 to 1,300 published viral clones and from other ImmuneACCESS disease sequences. TCRdb trimmed public reads at Q25 via fastp, called clones via MiXCR and kept in-frame beta chains. Rows are unified per CDR3 protein, each entry keeping the most common DNA and genes. What appears here as the V and J calls and clone size reflects TCRdb's work, not the paper's. Recorded for this sample are about 200,000 distinct CDR3 sequences; 95% of them occurred a single time. The ten largest make up roughly 0.1% of the sample.

High-throughput TCR beta sequencing profiled peripheral blood CD8+ and CD4+ T cells from healthy donors, Susac syndrome patients and multiple sclerosis patients. Healthy donors were age- and sex-matched controls. Bulk CD8+ and CD4+ T cells were purified by magnetic negative isolation, while CD8+ TEMRA cells were enriched using FACS. Blood was collected in EDTA tubes and processed within 24 hours, with PBMCs isolated through density gradient centrifugation. PBMCs intended for TCR sequencing were cryopreserved in liquid nitrogen and thawed later in a water bath at 37 degrees C. The sorted or isolated CD4+, CD8+ and CD8+ TEMRA cells had a purity of 90% or higher. About this clonotype: Its binding antigen is unknown. The record has no base qualities; no much larger clone is one base away.

The clonotype originates from a human donor in good health. The material sequenced was CD4+ T cells from PBMCs.

The CDR3 region has the sequence CASIPGGQPQHF. The DNA sequence reads TGCGCCAGCATCCCAGGGGGTCAGCCCCAGCATTTT. Recombination joined TRBV23-1 with TRBJ1-5, and 7 junctional nucleotides match TRBD1. TRBV23-1 is designated an ORF whose function remains uncertain. Compared with germline, V lacks 7 bases and J lacks 6 bases; bases without a gene match: 3. The CDR3 starts with the cysteine, ends with the phenylalanine, and has 12 residues. The entry retains the CDR3 DNA only, 36 bases that are in frame from base 1.